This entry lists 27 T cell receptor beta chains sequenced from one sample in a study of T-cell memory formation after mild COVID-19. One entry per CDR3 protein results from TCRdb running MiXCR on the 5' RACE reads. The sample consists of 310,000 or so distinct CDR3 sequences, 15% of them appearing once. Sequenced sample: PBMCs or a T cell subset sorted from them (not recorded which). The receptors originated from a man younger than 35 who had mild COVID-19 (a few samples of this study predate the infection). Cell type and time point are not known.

CDR3 DNA sequence: TGTGCCACCAGCAGAGCCCCAGGGGACGCGTGGAATGAGCAGTTCTTC. This codes for CATSRAPGDAWNEQFF. This chain uses TRBV15 with TRBJ2-1, with D possibly TRBD1 on 6 matching bases. V gave up 1 base and J gave up 7 bases, with 17 bases separating them. There are 16 residues in the CDR3. Germline V gives CDR1 LNHNV, CDR2 YYDKDF (reference sequence). The full variable domain, rest sourced from reference TRBV15 and TRBJ2-1, is DAMVIQNPRYQVTQFGKPVTLSCSQTLNHNVMYWYQQKSSQAPKLLFHYYDKDFNNEADTPDNFQSRRPNTSFCFLDIRSPGLGDTAMYLCATSRAPGDAWNEQFFGPGTRLTVL.

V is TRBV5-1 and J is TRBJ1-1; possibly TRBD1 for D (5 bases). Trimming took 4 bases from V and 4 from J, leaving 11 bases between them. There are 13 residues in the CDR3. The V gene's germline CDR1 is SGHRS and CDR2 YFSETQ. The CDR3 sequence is CASSAGTSTEAFF. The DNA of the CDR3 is TGCGCCAGCAGCGCCGGGACTAGCACTGAAGCTTTCTTT.

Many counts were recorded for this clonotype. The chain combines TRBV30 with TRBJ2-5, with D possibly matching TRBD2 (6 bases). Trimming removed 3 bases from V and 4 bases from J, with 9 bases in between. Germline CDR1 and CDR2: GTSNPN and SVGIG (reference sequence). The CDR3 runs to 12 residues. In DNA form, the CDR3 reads TGTGCCTGGAGGCGGGAAGTAGAGACCCAGTACTTC. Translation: CAWRREVETQYF.

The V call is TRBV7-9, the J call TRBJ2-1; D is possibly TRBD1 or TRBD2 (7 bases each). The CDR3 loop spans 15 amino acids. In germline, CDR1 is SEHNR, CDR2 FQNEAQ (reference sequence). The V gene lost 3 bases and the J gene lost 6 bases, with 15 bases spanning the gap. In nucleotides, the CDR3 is TGTGCCAGCAGCTTCGGGGGGCGACAGGGCAATGAGCAGTTCTTC. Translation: CASSFGGRQGNEQFF.

The CDR3 DNA sequence: TGTGCCAGCAGCTTCACAGTATCCTCTGAAGCTTTCTTT. Its protein product is CASSFTVSSEAFF. This chain connects TRBV7-3 to TRBJ1-1; D gene unclear. The germline V gene has CDR1 SGHTA and CDR2 FQGTGA. Trimming shortened V by 3 bases and J by 6 bases, and 11 bases separated the two germline ends. The CDR3 consists of 13 residues.

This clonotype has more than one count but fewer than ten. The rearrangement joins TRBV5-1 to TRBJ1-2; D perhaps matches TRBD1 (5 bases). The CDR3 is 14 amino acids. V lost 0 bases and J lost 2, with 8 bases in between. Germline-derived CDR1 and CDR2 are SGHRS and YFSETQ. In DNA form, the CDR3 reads TGCGCCAGCAGCTTGGAAGGGGAGAACTATGGCTACACCTTC. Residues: CASSLEGENYGYTF.

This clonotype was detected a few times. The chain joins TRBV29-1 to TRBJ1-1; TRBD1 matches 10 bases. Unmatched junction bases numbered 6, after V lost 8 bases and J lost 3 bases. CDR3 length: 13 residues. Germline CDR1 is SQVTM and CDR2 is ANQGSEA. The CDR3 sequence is CSTRTGGDTEAFF. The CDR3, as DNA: TGCAGCACCCGGACAGGGGGGGACACTGAAGCTTTCTTT.

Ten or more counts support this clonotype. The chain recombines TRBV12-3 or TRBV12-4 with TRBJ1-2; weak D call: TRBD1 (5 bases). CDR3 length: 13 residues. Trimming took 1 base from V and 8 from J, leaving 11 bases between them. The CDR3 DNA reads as TGTGCCAGCAGTTTAGGGGTGGGACCCGGCTACACCTTC. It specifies CASSLGVGPGYTF.

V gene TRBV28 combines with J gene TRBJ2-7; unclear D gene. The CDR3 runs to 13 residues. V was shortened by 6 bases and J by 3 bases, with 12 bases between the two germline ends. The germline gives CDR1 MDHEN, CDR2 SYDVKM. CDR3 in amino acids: CASSLVGGYEQYV. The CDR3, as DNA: TGTGCCAGCAGCCTGGTAGGCGGCTACGAGCAGTACGTC.

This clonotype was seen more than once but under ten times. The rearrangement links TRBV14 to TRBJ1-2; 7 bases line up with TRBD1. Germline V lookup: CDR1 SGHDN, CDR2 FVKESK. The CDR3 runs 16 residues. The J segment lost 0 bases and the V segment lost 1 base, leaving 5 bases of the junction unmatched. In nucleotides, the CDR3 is TGTGCCAGCAGCCAAGCCCTCGGGACAGCTAACTATGGCTACACCTTC. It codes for CASSQALGTANYGYTF.

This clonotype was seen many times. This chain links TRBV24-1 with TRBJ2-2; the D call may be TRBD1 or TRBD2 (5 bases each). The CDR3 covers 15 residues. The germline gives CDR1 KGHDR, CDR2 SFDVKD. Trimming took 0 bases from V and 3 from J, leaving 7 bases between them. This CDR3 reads CATSDLGGDTGELFF. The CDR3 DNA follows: TGTGCCACCAGTGATTTGGGGGGAGACACCGGGGAGCTGTTTTTT.

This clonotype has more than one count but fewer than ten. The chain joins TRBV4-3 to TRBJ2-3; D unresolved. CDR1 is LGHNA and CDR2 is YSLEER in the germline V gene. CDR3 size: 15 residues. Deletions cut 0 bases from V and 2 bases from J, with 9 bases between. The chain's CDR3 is CASSQDLASTDTQYF. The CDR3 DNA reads TGCGCCAGCAGCCAAGATCTGGCTTCCACAGATACGCAGTATTTT.

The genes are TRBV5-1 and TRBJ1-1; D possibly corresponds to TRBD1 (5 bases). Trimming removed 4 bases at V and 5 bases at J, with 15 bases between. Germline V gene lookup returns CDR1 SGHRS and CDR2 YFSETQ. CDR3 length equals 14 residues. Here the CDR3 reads CASSVMGTATEAFF. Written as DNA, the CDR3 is TGCGCCAGCAGCGTAATGGGGACGGCAACTGAAGCTTTCTTT.

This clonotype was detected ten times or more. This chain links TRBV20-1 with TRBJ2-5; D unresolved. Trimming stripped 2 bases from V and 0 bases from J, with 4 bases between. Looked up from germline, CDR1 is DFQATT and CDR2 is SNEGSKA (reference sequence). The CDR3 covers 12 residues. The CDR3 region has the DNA TGCAGTGCTAGACAGTACCAAGAGACCCAGTACTTC. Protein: CSARQYQETQYF.

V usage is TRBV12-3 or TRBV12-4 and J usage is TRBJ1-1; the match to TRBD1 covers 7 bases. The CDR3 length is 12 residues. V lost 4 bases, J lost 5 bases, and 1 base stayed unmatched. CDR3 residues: CASSSTGTEAFF. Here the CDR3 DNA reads TGTGCCAGCAGTTCGACAGGGACTGAAGCTTTCTTT.

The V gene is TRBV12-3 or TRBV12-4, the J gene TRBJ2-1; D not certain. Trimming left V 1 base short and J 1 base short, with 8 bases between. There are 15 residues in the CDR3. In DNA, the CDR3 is TGTGCCAGCAGTTTAGGGTGGCAATCCTACAATGAGCAGTTCTTC. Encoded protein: CASSLGWQSYNEQFF.

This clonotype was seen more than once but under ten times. The CDR3 nucleotides read TGTGCCAGCAGCCGTCGGACTAGCGGTTTCTCCAATGAGCAGTTCTTC. Its translation: CASSRRTSGFSNEQFF. The chain links TRBV11-3 to TRBJ2-1; 10 bases are shared with TRBD2. The length of the CDR3 is 16 residues. Trimming took 5 bases from V and 6 from J; bases not matched to a gene: 10. Germline V gene data show CDR1 as SGHNT and CDR2 as YENEEA.

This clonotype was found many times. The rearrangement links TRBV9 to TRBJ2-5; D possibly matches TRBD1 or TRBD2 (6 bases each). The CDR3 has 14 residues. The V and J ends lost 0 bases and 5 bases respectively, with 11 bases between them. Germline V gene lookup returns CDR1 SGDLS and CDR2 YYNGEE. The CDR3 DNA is TGTGCCAGCAGCGTAGGGGGGGCTTACGAGACCCAGTACTTC. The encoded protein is CASSVGGAYETQYF.

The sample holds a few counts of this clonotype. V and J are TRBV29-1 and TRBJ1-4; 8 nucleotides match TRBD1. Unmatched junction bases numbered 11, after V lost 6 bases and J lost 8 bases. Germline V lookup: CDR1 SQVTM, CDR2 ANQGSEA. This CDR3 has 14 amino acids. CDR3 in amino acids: CSVDGSGTGEKLFF. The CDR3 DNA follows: TGCAGCGTGGACGGTTCCGGGACAGGAGAAAAACTGTTTTTT.

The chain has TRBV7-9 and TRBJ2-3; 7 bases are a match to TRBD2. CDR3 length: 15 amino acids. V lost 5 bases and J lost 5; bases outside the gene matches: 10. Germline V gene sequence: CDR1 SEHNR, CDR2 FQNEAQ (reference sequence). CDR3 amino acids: CASSRPLAELDTQYF. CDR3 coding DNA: TGTGCCAGCAGCCGTCCCCTAGCGGAGTTAGATACGCAGTATTTT.

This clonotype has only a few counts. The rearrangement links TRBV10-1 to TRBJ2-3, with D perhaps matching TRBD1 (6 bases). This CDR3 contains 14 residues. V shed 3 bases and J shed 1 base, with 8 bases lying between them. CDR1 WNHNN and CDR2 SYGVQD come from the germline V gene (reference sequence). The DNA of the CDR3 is TGCGCCAGCAGTGACGCAGGGGGCACAGATACGCAGTATTTT. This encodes CASSDAGGTDTQYF.

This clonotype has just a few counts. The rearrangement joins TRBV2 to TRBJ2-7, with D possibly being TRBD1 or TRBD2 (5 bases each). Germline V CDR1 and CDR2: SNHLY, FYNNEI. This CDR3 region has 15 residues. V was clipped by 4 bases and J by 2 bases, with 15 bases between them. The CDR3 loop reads CASSGGEGRAYEQYF. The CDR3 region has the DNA TGTGCCAGCAGTGGGGGAGAGGGCAGGGCCTACGAGCAGTACTTC.

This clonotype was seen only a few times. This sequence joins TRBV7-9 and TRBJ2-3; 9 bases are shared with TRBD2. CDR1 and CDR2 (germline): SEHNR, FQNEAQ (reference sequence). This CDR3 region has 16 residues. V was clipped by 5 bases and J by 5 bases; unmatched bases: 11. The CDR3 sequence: CASSPRGSGGLDTQYF. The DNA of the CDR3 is TGTGCCAGCAGCCCGCGTGGAAGCGGGGGGTTAGATACGCAGTATTTT.

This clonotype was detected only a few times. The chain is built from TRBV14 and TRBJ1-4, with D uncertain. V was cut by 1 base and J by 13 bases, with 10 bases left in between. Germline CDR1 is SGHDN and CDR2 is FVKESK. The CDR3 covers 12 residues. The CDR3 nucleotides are TGTGCCAGCAGCCAAGTTGGAATTGCACTGTTTTTT. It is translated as CASSQVGIALFF.

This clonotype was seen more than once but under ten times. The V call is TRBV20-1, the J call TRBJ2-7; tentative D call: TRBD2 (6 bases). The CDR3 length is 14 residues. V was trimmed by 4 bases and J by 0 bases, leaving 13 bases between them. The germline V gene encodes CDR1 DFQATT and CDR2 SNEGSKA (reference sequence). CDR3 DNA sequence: TGCAGTGCTAAGGGGAGGAAGAGCTCCTACGAGCAGTACTTC. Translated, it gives CSAKGRKSSYEQYF.

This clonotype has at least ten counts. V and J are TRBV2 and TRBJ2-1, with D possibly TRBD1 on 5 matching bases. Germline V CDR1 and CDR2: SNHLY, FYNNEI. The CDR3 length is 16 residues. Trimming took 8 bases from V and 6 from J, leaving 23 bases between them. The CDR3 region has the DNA TGTGCCAGCGGCGGCATCCAGGGTCTTCTGGTCAATGAGCAGTTCTTC. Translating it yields CASGGIQGLLVNEQFF. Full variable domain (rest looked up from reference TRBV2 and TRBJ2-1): EPEVTQTPSHQVTQMGQEVILRCVPISNHLYFYWYRQILGQKVEFLVSFYNNEISEKSEIFDDQFSVERPDGSNFTLKIRSTKLEDSAMYFCASGGIQGLLVNEQFFGPGTRLTVL.

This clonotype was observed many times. The DNA of the CDR3 is TGTGCCAGCTCACCTACCCCAAGACAGGCAAAGACCCAGTACTTC. The encoded protein is CASSPTPRQAKTQYF. V usage is TRBV18 and J usage is TRBJ2-5; D is perhaps TRBD1 (6 bases). The V gene's germline CDR1 is KGHSH and CDR2 LQKENI. Trimming shortened V by 3 bases and J by 6 bases, and 17 bases separated the two germline ends. The CDR3 sequence is 15 residues long.